Listed below are T cell receptor beta chains from one sample, sequenced in a study of breast tumors, draining lymph nodes, adjacent tissues. Each CDR3 protein is one row after TCRdb ran MiXCR on the multiplex PCR reads. The data show roughly 120,000 distinct CDR3 sequences, 15% to 20% seen once. Source material: axillary lymph node tissue. The receptors here all came from a female donor with breast cancer. Some clones in this sample may be carry-over from other donors' samples. CDR3s leave out the opening cysteine and the closing phenylalanine or tryptophan. The D gene is left open where the match is weak.

length | D | J | V | CDR3
13 | TRBD2 | TRBJ2-1 | TRBV20-1 | SARPSGFPPNEQF
11 | NA | TRBJ2-7 | TRBV27 | ASSLGPTYEQY
13 | NA | TRBJ2-7 | TRBV5-1 | ASSLLTGRPYEQY
13 | NA | TRBJ2-3 | TRBV7-3 | ASGRSGLRTDTQY
11 | NA | TRBJ1-2 | TRBV2 | ASSRDPNYGYT
15 | TRBD2 | TRBJ2-2 | TRBV11-2 | ASSSGLAGGNTGELF
10 | NA | TRBJ1-2 | TRBV19 | ASRQDYYGYT
12 | NA | TRBJ2-2 | TRBV7-9 | ASSLAQGNGELF
12 | NA | TRBJ2-3 | TRBV20-1 | SAHSASSTDTQY
11 | NA | TRBJ2-3 | TRBV3-1 | ASRDRGRDTQY
10 | NA | TRBJ1-6 | TRBV2 | AGMQGEPPLH
13 | NA | TRBJ2-5 | TRBV5-1 | ASSPGTHSQETQY
15 | NA | TRBJ1-5 | TRBV7-2 | ASSLSRGALSNQPQH
14 | TRBD2 | TRBJ2-1 | TRBV20-1 | SARDLAGGSYNEQF
11 | NA | TRBJ2-3 | TRBV30 | AWSVLGSDTQY
13 | NA | TRBJ2-3 | TRBV7-3 | ASRGRGSPPDTQY
12 | TRBD2 | TRBJ2-7 | TRBV11-3 | ASKSGTSSYEQY
13 | NA | TRBJ2-5 | TRBV28 | ASSTRPPKEETQY
11 | NA | TRBJ1-1 | TRBV20-1 | SAREPGEPEAF
16 | TRBD2 | TRBJ2-7 | TRBV20-1 | SARDLGLAGGDGYEQY
12 | TRBD1 | TRBJ2-3 | TRBV11-3 | ASSRAGSGGGQY
11 | NA | TRBJ2-3 | TRBV6-5 | ASSYEGRDTQY
13 | NA | TRBJ2-1 | TRBV7-9 | ASSYPLLAGDEQF
14 | TRBD2 | TRBJ2-1 | TRBV5-6 | ASSSLAGGWGNEQF
15 | TRBD1 | TRBJ2-2 | TRBV19 | ASNTGQRIMRTGELF
17 | TRBD2 | TRBJ2-2 | TRBV6-5 | ASRQGLYGGTSEGGELF
14 | NA | TRBJ2-3 | TRBV9 | ASSTLAEGARDTQY
15 | TRBD1 | TRBJ2-3 | TRBV4-2 | ASSQYPVTGGTDTQY